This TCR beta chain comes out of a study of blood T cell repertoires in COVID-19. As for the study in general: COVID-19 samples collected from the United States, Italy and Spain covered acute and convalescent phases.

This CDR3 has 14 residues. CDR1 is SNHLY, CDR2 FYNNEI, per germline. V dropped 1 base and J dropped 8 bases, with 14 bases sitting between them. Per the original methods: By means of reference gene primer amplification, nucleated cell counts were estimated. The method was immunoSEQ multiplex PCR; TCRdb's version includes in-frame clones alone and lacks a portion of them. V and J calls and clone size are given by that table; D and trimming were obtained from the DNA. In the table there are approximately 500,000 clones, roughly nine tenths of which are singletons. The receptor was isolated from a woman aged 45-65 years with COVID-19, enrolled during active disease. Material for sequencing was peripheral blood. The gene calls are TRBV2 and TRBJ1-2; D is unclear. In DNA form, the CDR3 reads TGTGCCAGCAGTGAAGGTCTCCCTATCGGGGGCTACACCTTC. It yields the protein CASSEGLPIGGYTF.